Below are 27 T cell receptor beta chains sequenced from a single sample in a study of T cells after yellow fever vaccination. TCRdb re-analysed the 5' RACE reads in MiXCR, keeping a single row per CDR3 protein. Here the sample spans about 240,000 distinct CDR3 sequences, about 7% being singletons. The specimen was CD4+ T cells sorted from PBMCs, collected 15 days after the yellow fever booster vaccination. The receptor source for this set is a man aged 25-45 years who received the YFV17D yellow fever vaccine.

The CDR3 bases are TGCAGTGCCCTAGGGGCCAGGCTGGGACCCAATCACCTCACAGATACGCAGTATTTT. Protein: CSALGARLGPNHLTDTQYF. The rearrangement links TRBV20-1 to TRBJ2-3; tentatively, D is TRBD1 or TRBD2 (5 bases each). Per germline, CDR1 DFQATT and CDR2 SNEGSKA (reference sequence). The ends were cut back, 6 bases at V and 2 bases at J, with 30 bases in the middle. There are 19 residues in the CDR3.

This clonotype was seen at least ten times. The chain employs TRBV6-2 or TRBV6-3 and TRBJ2-7, with 9 bases matching TRBD2. The CDR3 has 13 amino acids. Losses at the gene ends were 8 bases for V and 6 bases for J; bases not matched to a gene: 8. Per germline, CDR1 MNHEY and CDR2 SVGEGT. CDR3 loop: CASGVAGVSEQYF. CDR3 sequence (DNA): TGTGCCAGCGGAGTAGCGGGAGTGAGCGAGCAGTACTTC.

This clonotype was recorded many times. V gene TRBV5-1 combines with J gene TRBJ2-1; either TRBD1 or TRBD2 may fit D (5 bases each). Germline V gene data show CDR1 as SGHRS and CDR2 as YFSETQ. This CDR3 spans 12 amino acids. V lost 0 bases and J 7 bases, leaving 5 bases between the germline ends. The CDR3 coding sequence is TGCGCCAGCAGCTTGGGGGGGAATGAGCAGTTCTTC. Protein: CASSLGGNEQFF.

The V gene is TRBV20-1, the J gene TRBJ2-5; 7 bases are a match to TRBD1. In germline, CDR1 is DFQATT, CDR2 SNEGSKA (reference sequence). This CDR3 has 16 amino acids. J was trimmed by 2 bases and V by 2 bases; bases with no gene match: 11. CDR3 protein: CSARNRVTGWQETQYF. In nucleotides, the CDR3 is TGCAGTGCTAGAAACCGGGTGACAGGGTGGCAAGAGACCCAGTACTTC.

This clonotype came up many times. This chain joins TRBV6-6 and TRBJ1-2, with D hard to call. The CDR3 is 13 amino acids. The V and J ends lost 2 bases and 7 bases respectively, with 11 bases between them. Germline V gene sequence: CDR1 MNHNY, CDR2 SVGAGI (reference sequence). This CDR3 reads CASSYPPPLGYTF. CDR3 DNA: TGTGCCAGCAGTTACCCCCCTCCTCTTGGCTACACCTTC.

In this sample, this clonotype turned up many times. The chain links TRBV10-3 to TRBJ2-7, with D hard to call. The V and J ends lost 0 bases and 3 bases respectively, with 6 bases between them. The length of the CDR3 is 13 residues. The germline gives CDR1 ENHRY, CDR2 SYGVKD. In nucleotides, the CDR3 is TGTGCCATCAGTGAGTCTGGCTACTACGAGCAGTACTTC. Amino acids: CAISESGYYEQYF.

This clonotype was recorded many times. The V gene is TRBV7-2, the J gene TRBJ2-1, with D perhaps matching TRBD2 (5 bases). Trimming took off 5 bases at V and 6 bases at J, with 20 bases between the two ends. Looked up from germline, CDR1 is SGHTA and CDR2 is FQGNSA. CDR3 length equals 16 residues. This CDR3 is CASSPSRGPGGNEQFF. The CDR3, as DNA: TGTGCCAGCAGCCCTTCCAGAGGCCCAGGAGGCAATGAGCAGTTCTTC.

This clonotype was picked up a small number of times. J is TRBJ1-1 and V is TRBV2; D gene uncertain. The germline gives CDR1 SNHLY, CDR2 FYNNEI. V gave up 7 bases and J gave up 2 bases, with 8 bases separating them. The CDR3 has 12 amino acids. The CDR3 sequence is CASMILNTEAFF. The CDR3, as DNA: TGTGCCAGCATGATCCTCAACACTGAAGCTTTCTTT.

In this sample, this clonotype turned up many times. The chain links TRBV12-3 or TRBV12-4 to TRBJ2-7, with D unclear. V was cut by 7 bases and J by 3 bases, with 10 bases left in between. The CDR3 spans 12 residues. The CDR3 protein is CASTTSVYEQYF. The CDR3 DNA reads TGTGCCAGCACCACGAGCGTCTACGAGCAGTACTTC.

At least ten counts were recorded for this clonotype. The V gene is TRBV5-1, the J gene TRBJ2-7; possibly TRBD1 for D (5 bases). Trimming removed 0 bases at V and 2 bases at J, with 12 bases between. CDR3 length: 15 residues. Looked up from germline, CDR1 is SGHRS and CDR2 is YFSETQ. CDR3 residues: CASSLAGGAAYEQYF. Written as DNA, the CDR3 is TGCGCCAGCAGCTTGGCAGGTGGGGCTGCCTACGAGCAGTACTTC.

This sequence joins TRBV6-2 or TRBV6-3 and TRBJ1-2; D is ambiguous. CDR1 MNHEY and CDR2 SVGEGT come from the germline V gene. The CDR3 loop spans 13 amino acids. Trimming pared 2 bases from V and 3 bases from J, leaving 7 bases between. The DNA for the CDR3 is TGTGCCAGCAGTTACCAGGCTGACTATGGCTACACCTTC. Translated, it gives CASSYQADYGYTF.

This clonotype showed up many times. The chain employs TRBV19 and TRBJ2-7; 10 bases align to TRBD1. Germline lookup yields CDR1 LNHDA and CDR2 SQIVND (reference sequence). V lost 4 bases, J lost 6 bases, and 3 bases stayed unmatched. CDR3 length equals 13 residues. CDR3: CASSTRDRGEQYF. Written as DNA, the CDR3 is TGTGCCAGTAGTACCCGGGACAGGGGCGAGCAGTACTTC.

The chain recombines TRBV27 with TRBJ2-1; 8 bases fit TRBD2. Trimming at V came to 5 bases and at J to 0 bases, leaving 12 bases not matched to a gene. This CDR3 spans 18 amino acids. CDR1 is MNHEY, CDR2 SMNVEV, per germline (reference sequence). CDR3 sequence: CASSPGGGGWSSYNEQFF. CDR3 DNA sequence: TGTGCCAGCAGTCCCGGGGGGGGCGGTTGGAGCTCCTACAATGAGCAGTTCTTC.

This clonotype has more than one count but fewer than ten. This chain uses TRBV9 with TRBJ2-1, with 7 bases identical to TRBD1. This CDR3 is 17 amino acids long. Germline V CDR1 and CDR2: SGDLS, YYNGEE. Trimming removed 3 bases from V and 11 bases from J; junction bases left unmatched: 20. DNA of the CDR3: TGTGCCAGCAGCGCACACAATCCGGGACAGTCATCTGGTAAGCAGTTCTTC. Its protein is CASSAHNPGQSSGKQFF.

This clonotype was picked up a small number of times. The chain has TRBV5-1 and TRBJ2-1; the D gene is possibly TRBD1 (6 bases). Looked up from germline, CDR1 is SGHRS and CDR2 is YFSETQ. The CDR3 covers 15 residues. V dropped 4 bases and J dropped 4 bases, with 15 bases sitting between them. The CDR3 sequence: CASSADQGTYNEQFF. The CDR3 bases are TGCGCCAGCAGCGCCGACCAGGGGACGTACAATGAGCAGTTCTTC.

This clonotype occurred a few times. The CDR3 loop reads CASSLGFRNSGRAYEQYF. Here the CDR3 DNA reads TGCGCCAGCAGCTTGGGATTTCGGAATAGCGGGAGGGCTTACGAGCAGTACTTC. The chain is built from TRBV5-1 and TRBJ2-7; 11 positions match TRBD2. V shed 0 bases and J 4 bases; nucleotides not matched to a gene: 12. CDR3 length equals 18 residues. CDR1 and CDR2 (germline): SGHRS, YFSETQ.

Only a few counts were recorded for this clonotype. The chain uses TRBV7-9 and TRBJ2-5, with 7 bases identical to TRBD1. Germline V gene sequence: CDR1 SEHNR, CDR2 FQNEAQ (reference sequence). Germline trimming cut 8 bases from V and 4 bases from J; bases unmatched to any gene: 19. The CDR3 spans 17 residues. The CDR3 region has the DNA TGTGCCAGCTCCAAAAAGGGGGCTGGGGCGTTCGGAGAGACCCAGTACTTC. Translation gives CASSKKGAGAFGETQYF.

This clonotype was detected a few times. The V gene is TRBV5-1, the J gene TRBJ2-3, with 9 bases that match TRBD2. The CDR3 loop spans 15 amino acids. V was pared by 4 bases and J by 4 bases, with 7 bases of the junction left unmatched. The germline V gene encodes CDR1 SGHRS and CDR2 YFSETQ. The CDR3 DNA sequence: TGCGCCAGCAGCGTTCTAGCGGGATTGGCAGATACGCAGTATTTT. Translating it yields CASSVLAGLADTQYF.

The V gene is TRBV5-1, the J gene TRBJ2-3; perhaps D is TRBD1 or TRBD2 (5 bases each). The CDR3 runs 14 residues. The V gene lost 4 bases and the J gene lost 6 bases, with 15 bases spanning the gap. The V gene's germline CDR1 is SGHRS and CDR2 YFSETQ. The CDR3 reads CASSQDGTWDTQYF. The CDR3 nucleotides read TGCGCCAGCAGCCAGGACGGGACCTGGGATACGCAGTATTTT.

This clonotype was counted between two and nine times. The junction departs from the called germline gene at one end, perhaps through a read error. V and J are TRBV24-1 and TRBJ2-1; D remains unclear. From germline, CDR1 is KGHDR and CDR2 SFDVKD. CDR3 length: 16 amino acids. The CDR3 nucleotides are TGTGCCACCAGTGGTGTGGGCTCCGCGAGCGCAAATGGGCAGTTCTTC. Translated, it gives CATSGVGSASANGQFF.

The chain uses TRBV11-2 and TRBJ2-7; D is possibly TRBD2 (6 bases). This CDR3 contains 14 residues. Germline-derived CDR1 and CDR2 are SGHAT and FQNNGV. V dropped 5 bases and J dropped 3 bases, with 14 bases sitting between them. Here the CDR3 DNA reads TGTGCCAGCAGCAGTATAGCGGAGGGCTACGAGCAGTACTTC. Translation gives CASSSIAEGYEQYF.

In its sample, this clonotype was seen many times. The rearrangement uses TRBV28 and TRBJ2-6; 7 nucleotides line up with TRBD1. Trimming at V came to 7 bases and at J to 3 bases, leaving 6 bases not matched to a gene. The length of the CDR3 is 15 residues. Looked up from germline, CDR1 is MDHEN and CDR2 is SYDVKM. CDR3 DNA sequence: TGTGCCAGCAATCCGGACAGGAATGGGGCCAACGTCCTGACTTTC. Its protein product is CASNPDRNGANVLTF.

This clonotype was recorded at least ten times. The chain couples TRBV15 to TRBJ2-2; TRBD1 matches at 8 bases. The length of the CDR3 is 16 residues. V dropped 4 bases and J dropped 1; count of bases not matched to a gene: 5. Looked up from germline, CDR1 is LNHNV and CDR2 is YYDKDF (reference sequence). In DNA, the CDR3 is TGTGCCACCAGCAATCCCGGGACAGGGAACACCGGGGAGCTGTTTTTT. It translates to CATSNPGTGNTGELFF.

This clonotype was picked up a small number of times. J is TRBJ2-1 and V is TRBV5-1; D tentatively fits TRBD1 or TRBD2 (5 bases each). The CDR3 covers 13 residues. Trimming removed 4 bases from V and 8 bases from J, with 13 bases in between. Germline V CDR1 and CDR2: SGHRS, YFSETQ. This CDR3 is CASSRLGDDEQFF. The CDR3 coding sequence is TGCGCCAGCAGCCGGCTCGGGGACGATGAGCAGTTCTTC.

This sequence joins TRBV20-1 and TRBJ2-3, with D possibly being TRBD1 or TRBD2 (5 bases each). The CDR3 covers 12 residues. V gave up 8 bases and J gave up 3 bases, with 12 bases separating them. Germline CDR1 and CDR2: DFQATT and SNEGSKA (reference sequence). CDR3 sequence reads: CSWDEGTDTQYF. CDR3 bases: TGCAGTTGGGACGAAGGGACAGATACGCAGTATTTT.

The V gene is TRBV7-2, the J gene TRBJ2-3; D is perhaps TRBD2 (6 bases). This CDR3 contains 17 residues. CDR1 SGHTA and CDR2 FQGNSA come from the germline V gene. V dropped 5 bases and J dropped 4 bases, with 22 bases sitting between them. CDR3 coding DNA: TGTGCCAGCAGCCCCGCCGGGATAGCGGTTCGGGCAGATACGCAGTATTTT. Translation gives CASSPAGIAVRADTQYF.

This clonotype was picked up a small number of times. The chain has TRBV15 and TRBJ2-7, with D maybe TRBD2 (6 bases). The germline gives CDR1 LNHNV, CDR2 YYDKDF (reference sequence). The CDR3 length is 17 residues. The ends were cut back, 0 bases at V and 2 bases at J, with 17 bases in the middle. In DNA, the CDR3 is TGTGCCACCAGCAGAGATAAGGGACCGGGGGAAGCCTACGAGCAGTACTTC. It is translated as CATSRDKGPGEAYEQYF.